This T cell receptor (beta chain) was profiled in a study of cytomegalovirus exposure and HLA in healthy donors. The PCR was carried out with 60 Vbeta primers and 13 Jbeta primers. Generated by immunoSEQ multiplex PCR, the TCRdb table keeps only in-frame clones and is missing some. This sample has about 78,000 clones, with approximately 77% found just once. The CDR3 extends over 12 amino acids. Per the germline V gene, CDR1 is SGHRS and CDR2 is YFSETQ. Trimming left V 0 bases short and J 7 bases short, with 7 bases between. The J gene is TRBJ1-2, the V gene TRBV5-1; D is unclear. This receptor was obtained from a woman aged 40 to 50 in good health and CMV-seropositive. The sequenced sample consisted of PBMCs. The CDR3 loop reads CASSLAGFGYTF. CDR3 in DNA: TGCGCCAGCAGCTTGGCGGGGTTTGGCTACACCTTC.